The 20 T cell receptor beta chains below all came from one sample that was sequenced in a study of beta chain features in type 1 diabetes. Every isolated RNA sample was fully reverse transcribed, so sequencing captured expressed TCRB transcripts. This table comes from immunoSEQ multiplex PCR, and its TCRdb copy is limited to in-frame clones, with some not included. Of nearly 700,000 clones listed, around an eighth were seen once; the top ten hold around 0.022%. What these receptors recognize is not known. Study findings and constraints: For Type 1 diabetes patients, all four CD4+ subsets carried TCRB CDR3s that were moderately but significantly shorter.

Material: naive CD4+ T cells from blood. These receptors all come from a man younger than 35 with type 1 diabetes.

This clone was seen only a few times. The chain uses TRBV6-5 and TRBJ1-4; D may be TRBD1 (6 bases). Trimming removed 6 bases from V and 4 bases from J, with 12 bases in between. The CDR3 sequence is 14 residues long. The V gene's germline CDR1 is MNHEY and CDR2 SVGAGI. In DNA, the CDR3 is TGTGCCAGCAGCGTCCAGGGGAATAATGAAAAACTGTTTTTT. Its protein is CASSVQGNNEKLFF.

The chain joins TRBV19 to TRBJ1-5; TRBD1 aligns across 12 bases. CDR1 LNHDA and CDR2 SQIVND come from the germline V gene (reference sequence). The V segment lost 9 bases and the J segment 2 bases; nucleotides outside the gene matches: 5. The CDR3 length is 15 residues. The CDR3 DNA follows: TGTGCCAGCAGGGACAGGGGGCGAGGCAATCAGCCCCAGCATTTT. It translates to CASRDRGRGNQPQHF.

The J gene is TRBJ2-7, the V gene TRBV14, with D perhaps TRBD2 (6 bases). With 4 bases removed from V and 2 bases from J, the gap between germline ends came to 18 bases. The CDR3 runs 16 residues. In germline, CDR1 is SGHDN, CDR2 FVKESK. CDR3 nucleotide sequence: TGTGCCAGCAGCCGGTGGAGGGCTTCAGGGACCTACGAGCAGTACTTC. Residues: CASSRWRASGTYEQYF. The full variable domain, its missing parts supplied by reference TRBV14 and TRBJ2-7, is EAGVTQFPSHSVIEKGQTVTLRCDPISGHDNLYWYRRVMGKEIKFLLHFVKESKQDESGMPNNRFLAERTGGTYSTLKVQPAELEDSGVYFCASSRWRASGTYEQYFGPGTRLTVT.

In regard to this clone: In the same sample, other DNA sequences code for this CDR3. The V call is TRBV29-1, the J call TRBJ1-1; D remains unclear. Trimming pared 4 bases from V and 5 bases from J, leaving 5 bases between. The CDR3 runs to 10 residues. Germline V gives CDR1 SQVTM, CDR2 ANQGSEA. CDR3 residues: CSVGETEAFF. The DNA of the CDR3 is TGCAGCGTTGGGGAAACTGAAGCTTTCTTT.

The chain employs TRBV7-9 and TRBJ2-3; the match to TRBD1 covers 9 bases. The CDR3 extends over 16 amino acids. Germline CDR1 is SEHNR and CDR2 is FQNEAQ (reference sequence). The ends lost 7 bases at V and 2 bases at J; junction bases unmatched: 10. CDR3 sequence (DNA): TGTGCCAGCACAGACCCGGACAGGGGTAACACAGATACGCAGTATTTT. It encodes CASTDPDRGNTDTQYF.

V usage is TRBV29-1 and J usage is TRBJ2-5; weak D call: TRBD2 (6 bases). The germline gives CDR1 SQVTM, CDR2 ANQGSEA. The length of the CDR3 is 12 residues. Between the trimmed V and J ends, which lost 3 bases and 5 bases, there was a span of 10 bases. The DNA of the CDR3 is TGCAGCGTTGATGTCAGCGGGGAGACCCAGTACTTC. Its protein is CSVDVSGETQYF.

The chain joins TRBV30 to TRBJ2-3, with 16 bases matching TRBD2. V shed 3 bases and J 2 bases; nucleotides not matched to a gene: 11. The CDR3 extends over 19 amino acids. Per germline, CDR1 GTSNPN and CDR2 SVGIG (reference sequence). The CDR3 protein is CAWSVPGLAGGPDTDTQYF. CDR3 sequence (DNA): TGTGCCTGGAGCGTCCCGGGACTAGCGGGGGGGCCCGACACAGATACGCAGTATTTT.

This chain links TRBV2 with TRBJ1-5; D is perhaps TRBD1 (5 bases). The ends were cut back, 1 base at V and 5 bases at J, with 12 bases in the middle. This CDR3 spans 15 amino acids. The germline V gene has CDR1 SNHLY and CDR2 FYNNEI. The CDR3 region is CASSEGLGRDQPQHF. Here the CDR3 DNA reads TGTGCCAGCAGTGAAGGTTTGGGACGGGATCAGCCCCAGCATTTT.

The gene calls are TRBV7-2 and TRBJ2-7; TRBD2 matches 8 bases. The V and J ends lost 4 bases and 2 bases, in that order; junction bases with no gene match: 4. This CDR3 contains 14 residues. Germline values: CDR1 SGHTA, CDR2 FQGNSA. CDR3 residues: CASSSVAGPYEQYF. CDR3 coding DNA: TGTGCCAGCAGCTCGGTAGCGGGGCCCTACGAGCAGTACTTC.

In its sample, this clone was seen a few times. The rearrangement uses TRBV28 and TRBJ1-1, with D tentatively TRBD1 (6 bases). CDR1 is MDHEN, CDR2 SYDVKM, per germline. The CDR3 is 13 residues long. Trimming took 4 bases from V and 1 from J, leaving 7 bases between them. This CDR3 reads CASSSRGNTEAFF. CDR3 in DNA: TGTGCCAGCAGTTCCAGGGGGAACACTGAAGCTTTCTTT.

This clone has a handful of counts. Other DNA variants within this sample encode the same CDR3. The rearrangement joins TRBV2 to TRBJ2-5; 9 bases fit TRBD1. The J segment lost 2 bases and the V segment lost 6 bases, leaving 4 bases of the junction unmatched. CDR1 and CDR2 from the germline V gene are SNHLY and FYNNEI. The CDR3 totals 14 residues. CDR3 in DNA: TGTGCCAGCAGCTTAGGACAGGGGCAAGAGACCCAGTACTTC. Its translation: CASSLGQGQETQYF. Using reference TRBV2 and TRBJ2-5 for the parts outside the CDR3, the full variable domain is EPEVTQTPSHQVTQMGQEVILRCVPISNHLYFYWYRQILGQKVEFLVSFYNNEISEKSEIFDDQFSVERPDGSNFTLKIRSTKLEDSAMYFCASSLGQGQETQYFGPGTRLLVL.

The gene calls are TRBV5-6 and TRBJ1-4; D gene ambiguous. The ends were cut back, 4 bases at V and 3 bases at J, with 10 bases in the middle. Looked up from germline, CDR1 is SGHDT and CDR2 is YYEEEE. This CDR3 comprises 14 residues. CDR3 in DNA: TGTGCCAGCAGCCTATTTGGGCCTAATGAAAAACTGTTTTTT. Translation gives CASSLFGPNEKLFF.

The V and J genes are TRBV7-9 and TRBJ2-5, with TRBD1 as a possible D gene (6 bases). This CDR3 is 14 amino acids long. Germline CDR1 reads SEHNR; CDR2 reads FQNEAQ (reference sequence). Trimming cost V 4 bases and J 4 bases, with 13 bases left between them. Here the CDR3 reads CASSSGSGVETQYF. For the CDR3, the DNA is TGTGCCAGCAGCTCGGGATCAGGGGTAGAGACCCAGTACTTC.

This clone was seen a handful of times. V gene TRBV5-1 combines with J gene TRBJ1-1; D not resolved. V was trimmed by 4 bases and J by 2 bases, leaving 12 bases between them. The CDR3 covers 14 residues. Germline V CDR1 and CDR2: SGHRS, YFSETQ. The CDR3 spells CASSGTTENTEAFF. DNA of the CDR3: TGCGCCAGCAGCGGAACGACGGAAAACACTGAAGCTTTCTTT.

On this clone itself: The sample carries other DNA sequences with the same CDR3. This chain links TRBV7-9 with TRBJ2-3; TRBD1 matches at 10 bases. The CDR3 runs to 14 residues. The germline V gene encodes CDR1 SEHNR and CDR2 FQNEAQ (reference sequence). Germline trimming cut 3 bases from V and 3 bases from J; bases unmatched to any gene: 0. The CDR3 sequence: CASSLGQGTDTQYF. DNA for the CDR3: TGTGCCAGCAGCTTGGGACAGGGGACAGATACGCAGTATTTT.

This chain joins TRBV30 and TRBJ1-2; 7 bases are shared with TRBD1. Germline assignment: CDR1 GTSNPN and CDR2 SVGIG (reference sequence). V lost 4 bases to trimming and J lost 0 bases; unmatched junction nucleotides: 14. The CDR3 runs to 17 residues. For the CDR3, the DNA is TGTGCCTGGATTATACCGCGACAGGGACCTCCTAACTATGGCTACACCTTC. The encoded protein is CAWIIPRQGPPNYGYTF.

The gene calls are TRBV2 and TRBJ2-7, with a possible D match to TRBD1 (5 bases). The CDR3 spans 13 residues. Germline values: CDR1 SNHLY, CDR2 FYNNEI. The V and J ends lost 6 bases and 3 bases respectively, with 12 bases between them. CDR3 nucleotide sequence: TGTGCCAGCAGGCCCCACAGGAACTACGAGCAGTACTTC. As protein: CASRPHRNYEQYF.

This clone came up a few times. Mismatch with germline at one junction end may stem from a read error. This chain uses TRBV7-7 with TRBJ2-1; D gene uncertain. Germline CDR1 SSHAT, CDR2 FNYEAQ (reference sequence). This CDR3 spans 16 amino acids. The DNA of the CDR3 is TGTGCTAGCAGCTTAGGCGGCCCCAGCTCCTACAATGAGCAGTTCTTC. Translation: CASSLGGPSSYNEQFF.

This sequence joins TRBV27 and TRBJ2-5; possible D gene TRBD2, 6 bases. Germline loops: CDR1 MNHEY, CDR2 SMNVEV (reference sequence). V lost 0 bases and J lost 4, with 12 bases in between. The CDR3 totals 15 residues. The CDR3 protein is CASSLSRQGGETQYF. CDR3 sequence (DNA): TGTGCCAGCAGTTTATCTCGGCAGGGAGGAGAGACCCAGTACTTC.

The table lists this clone with a few counts. The V call is TRBV6-1, the J call TRBJ1-4, with a tentative D call TRBD1 (6 bases). Per the germline V gene, CDR1 is MNHNS and CDR2 is SASEGT. V lost 1 base and J lost 1, with 7 bases in between. This CDR3 is 15 amino acids long. The DNA for the CDR3 is TGTGCCAGCAGTGAAGGGACAGTAACTAATGAAAAACTGTTTTTT. Encoded protein: CASSEGTVTNEKLFF.